A selection of T cell receptor beta chains follows, all from one sample in a study of Graves' ophthalmopathy and Graves' hyperthyroidism. TCRdb used MiXCR to reprocess the multiplex PCR reads, holding one entry per CDR3 protein. The sample lists 300,000 to 400,000 distinct CDR3 sequences, roughly a sixth occurring once. The specimen sequenced was peripheral blood. These TCRs come from an adult man with Graves' ophthalmopathy. The CDR3 runs from the conserved cysteine through the conserved F or W. The order of the fields is CDR3 length, clone size, J gene, V gene, D gene, CDR3 DNA, CDR3 protein. The D gene is left open where the match is weak. The size of a clone is reported for some rows only, either as once, few or many, or as a class for expanded clones.

>17|NA|TRBJ2-5|TRBV11-2|TRBD2
TGTGCCAGCAGCTTAGTGGAGTGGCGGGAGGAAGCGGAGACCCAGTACTTC
CASSLVEWREEAETQYF
>13|many|TRBJ1-5|TRBV12-3/TRBV12-4|NA
TGTGCCAGCACCTTTCTGCCAAATCAGCCCCAGCATTTT
CASTFLPNQPQHF
>14|few|TRBJ1-5|TRBV6-1|NA
TGTGCCAGCAACCTTTCCCCCGGCAATCAGCCCCAGCATTTT
CASNLSPGNQPQHF
>17|many|TRBJ2-5|TRBV6-6|TRBD2
TGTGCCAGCAGTTCAGTAATTCTAGCGGGAGGTGAAGAGACCCAGTACTTC
CASSSVILAGGEETQYF
>15|many|TRBJ2-7|TRBV4-2|NA
TGTGCCAGCAGCCAAGATCCCGGCAGGGGCTACGAGCAGTACTTC
CASSQDPGRGYEQYF
>14|many|TRBJ2-7|TRBV6-2/TRBV6-3|NA
TGTGCCAGCAGTTACTCTGGCATCTCCTACGAGCAGTACTTC
CASSYSGISYEQYF
>14|many|TRBJ1-5|TRBV24-1|NA
TGTGCCACCAGTGCCGCAGGGTCGGTTCAGCCCCAGCATTTT
CATSAAGSVQPQHF
>12|many|TRBJ2-7|TRBV20-1|NA
TGCAGTGTTCAGGGGTTGTCCTACGAGCAGTACTTC
CSVQGLSYEQYF
>16|many|TRBJ2-5|TRBV5-4|TRBD2
TGTGCCAGCAGCTTGGTCGGGACTAGCGGGGGTGGGACCCAGTACTTC
CASSLVGTSGGGTQYF
>16|NA|TRBJ2-2|TRBV12-3/TRBV12-4|TRBD1
TGTGCCAGCAGTGTGGGACAGGGGGCTGTCGGCGGGGAGCTGTTTTTT
CASSVGQGAVGGELFF
>16|NA|TRBJ2-2|TRBV2|TRBD2
TGTGCCAGCAGTGGACTAGCGGGAGGAAGCACCGGGGAGCTGTTTTTT
CASSGLAGGSTGELFF
>15|many|TRBJ1-2|TRBV12-3/TRBV12-4|NA
TGTGCCAGCAGTCGGGCGGGGGGGGTTGTTTCTGGCTACACCTTC
CASSRAGGVVSGYTF
>15|many|TRBJ1-1|TRBV12-3/TRBV12-4|TRBD1
TGTGCCAGCAGTCCCCAGACAGGGGTGAACACTGAAGCTTTCTTT
CASSPQTGVNTEAFF
>11|many|TRBJ2-3|TRBV20-1|NA
TGCAGTGCTAGTAAGAGGCCAGGACAGTATTTT
CSASKRPGQYF
>15|many|TRBJ2-7|TRBV5-5|NA
TGTGCCAGCAGCTTGGACTGGGGGATGGCCTACGAGCAGTACTTC
CASSLDWGMAYEQYF
>14|many|TRBJ2-7|TRBV5-1|NA
TGCGCCAGCAGCTTGAGCAGTGGGACCTACGAGCAGTACTTC
CASSLSSGTYEQYF
>17|few|TRBJ1-1|TRBV18|NA
TGTGCCAGCTCATCGCTTCAAACGGGGGTCCGGGGCACTGAAGCTTTCTTT
CASSSLQTGVRGTEAFF
>14|NA|TRBJ1-2|TRBV27|TRBD1
TGTGCCAGCACCCAATCGACAGGGGGCGGGGGCTACACCTTC
CASTQSTGGGGYTF
>13|NA|TRBJ1-2|TRBV5-1|TRBD1
TGCGCCAGCAGCATCGGACAGGGCAATGGCTACACCTTC
CASSIGQGNGYTF
>12|many|TRBJ2-7|TRBV11-2|NA
TGTGCCAGCAGCTTAGGAAACAGGGTGGAGTACTTC
CASSLGNRVEYF
>15|once|TRBJ1-2|TRBV12-3/TRBV12-4|TRBD1
TGTGCCAGCAGTGCCCAGGGACAGGGGAAAAATGGCTACACCTTC
CASSAQGQGKNGYTF
>16|many|TRBJ2-7|TRBV10-3|TRBD2
TGTGCCATCAGTGAAACCGATAGCGGGAGCCCTTACGAGCAGTACTTC
CAISETDSGSPYEQYF
>16|many|TRBJ2-7|TRBV5-1|NA
TGCGCCAGCAGCCTGAAAAGAGAGAAAAGCTCCTACGAGCAGTACTTC
CASSLKREKSSYEQYF
>15|few|TRBJ2-2|TRBV6-2/TRBV6-3|TRBD2
TGTGCCAGCAGACCGGGACTAGTAATTACCGGGGAGCTGTTTTTT
CASRPGLVITGELFF
>15|NA|TRBJ1-2|TRBV27|TRBD1
TGTGCCAGCAGCCATTACAGGGGGCGAAAGGACGGCTACACCTTC
CASSHYRGRKDGYTF
>15|NA|TRBJ1-5|TRBV18|NA
TGTGCCAGCTCACAACAGGAGGCTCGCAATCAGCCCCAGCATTTT
CASSQQEARNQPQHF
>13|many|TRBJ2-5|TRBV29-1|TRBD1
TGCAGCGGGAAGGGGGCGCGAGGAGAGACCCAGTACTTC
CSGKGARGETQYF
>16|many|TRBJ2-7|TRBV12-3/TRBV12-4|TRBD2
TGTGCCAGCAGCTCCGCCGGCGGGAGGAGTGTGAGCGAGCAGTACTTC
CASSSAGGRSVSEQYF
>16|NA|TRBJ1-6|TRBV2|NA
TGTTCCAGCAGTGAACGGCTATACAGGAACAATTCACCCCTCCACTTT
CSSSERLYRNNSPLHF
>15|many|TRBJ2-7|TRBV27|NA
TGTGCCAGCAGTTTAAAGACAGGAGCATCCTACGAGCAGTACTTC
CASSLKTGASYEQYF
>14|many|TRBJ1-1|TRBV6-1|NA
TGTGCCAGCAGTGTGGGACTTAGGAACACTGAAGCTTTCTTT
CASSVGLRNTEAFF
>20|many|TRBJ2-3|TRBV12-3/TRBV12-4|TRBD2
TGTGCCAGCAGTTTGTTTGGGCGGGAGGCCGTAGTAACCCCCCCAGATACGCAGTATTTT
CASSLFGREAVVTPPDTQYF
>14|many|TRBJ2-5|TRBV28|NA
TGTGCCAGCAGTTCCCCAGGGGACGGGGAGACCCAGTACTTC
CASSSPGDGETQYF
>13|NA|TRBJ1-2|TRBV30|NA
TGTGCCTGGAGCCGACTCGGGGGAGATGGCTACACCTTC
CAWSRLGGDGYTF
>13|many|TRBJ1-5|TRBV19|NA
TGTGCCAGCTCGGGGGGGGGCGATCAGCCCCAGCATTTT
CASSGGGDQPQHF
>10|many|TRBJ1-6|TRBV20-1|NA
TGCAGTGCCCCCGGGTCACCCCTCCACTTT
CSAPGSPLHF
>14|many|TRBJ1-2|TRBV3-1|NA
TGTGCCAGCAGATCAAAACAGGGTCTCTATGGCTACACCTTC
CASRSKQGLYGYTF
>16|NA|TRBJ1-6|TRBV15|NA
TGTGCCACCAGCAGAGAAGGGGTCGGAATTAATTCACCCCTCCACTTT
CATSREGVGINSPLHF
>15|NA|TRBJ2-7|TRBV6-2/TRBV6-3|NA
TGTGCCAGCAGACGGTCCGGGACAAAGGGATCCGAGCAGTACTTC
CASRRSGTKGSEQYF
>13|many|TRBJ1-1|TRBV12-5|NA
TGTGCTAGTGGTTTGAGTGAGACCACTGAAGCTTTCTTT
CASGLSETTEAFF
>13|many|TRBJ1-5|TRBV28|NA
TGTGCCAGCAGTTTGCTTAGCAATCAGCCCCAGCATTTT
CASSLLSNQPQHF
>16|NA|TRBJ2-7|TRBV28|TRBD2
TGTGCCAGCAGACGGACTAGCGGGAGGAGTGGCTACGAGCAGTACTTC
CASRRTSGRSGYEQYF
>16|many|TRBJ2-2|TRBV11-2|TRBD2
TGTGCCAGCAGCCTAGAGGCCGGGGGGACCACCGGGGAGCTGTTTTTT
CASSLEAGGTTGELFF
>15|NA|TRBJ2-2|TRBV27|NA
TGTGCCAGCAGCTCCCATCCCCGGTCCGCCGGGGAGCTGTTTTTT
CASSSHPRSAGELFF
>16|many|TRBJ1-1|TRBV4-2|NA
TGTGCCAGCAGCCAAGGTTTGAGCAGGTTGAACACTGAAGCTTTCTTT
CASSQGLSRLNTEAFF
>12|many|TRBJ1-5|TRBV29-1|NA
TGCAGCGTCAAGAATAGCAATCAGCCCCAGCATTTT
CSVKNSNQPQHF
>15|many|TRBJ1-6|TRBV20-1|TRBD1
TGCAGTGCTAGAGATCAAGTAGGGGGCAATTCACCCCTCCACTTT
CSARDQVGGNSPLHF
>13|many|TRBJ2-7|TRBV5-1|NA
TGTGCCAGCAGCCTGGACAACTCCTACGAGCAGTACTTC
CASSLDNSYEQYF
>16|many|TRBJ2-7|TRBV5-1|TRBD1
TGCGCCAGTAAACCCGCTTACGGGACAGGGGCCTACGAGCAGTACTTC
CASKPAYGTGAYEQYF
>14|NA|TRBJ1-1|TRBV6-2/TRBV6-3|NA
TGTGCCAGCAGAGCAGACAGGATGAACACTGAAGCTTTCTTT
CASRADRMNTEAFF
>18|NA|TRBJ2-7|TRBV3-1|NA
TGTGCCAGCAGCCACGGAATGCCGGGCCCCGATTTATCCTACGAGCAGTACTTC
CASSHGMPGPDLSYEQYF
>18|few|TRBJ2-2|TRBV11-2|NA
TGTGCCAGCAGCCCGGGGACTTTTTGGGGCCGCGGAGCCGGGGAGCTGTTTTTT
CASSPGTFWGRGAGELFF
>16|many|TRBJ2-7|TRBV20-1|NA
TGCAGTGCTAGAGATTTAATCGGCGGGACCTCCTACGAGCAGTACTTC
CSARDLIGGTSYEQYF
>13|many|TRBJ1-1|TRBV14|NA
TGTGCCAGCAAGGAGGCGGGGAGGACTGAAGCTTTCTTT
CASKEAGRTEAFF
>13|NA|TRBJ2-4|TRBV3-1|NA
TGTGCCAGCAGCCTCAGGGATGTGGGGGTTCAGTACTTC
CASSLRDVGVQYF
>16|NA|TRBJ2-5|TRBV12-3/TRBV12-4|TRBD2
TGTGCCAGCAGTTCCCCCCGGACTAGCGGAAAAGAGACCCAGTACTTC
CASSSPRTSGKETQYF
>16|many|TRBJ1-1|TRBV12-3/TRBV12-4|TRBD1
TGTGCCAGCAGTTTCCCTCATGTACAGGGGACCACTGAAGCTTTCTTT
CASSFPHVQGTTEAFF
>15|NA|TRBJ1-6|TRBV12-3/TRBV12-4|TRBD1
TGTGCCAGCAGTTTCCCGGGACAGGGAAACTCACCCCTCCACTTT
CASSFPGQGNSPLHF
>16|many|TRBJ2-5|TRBV19|NA
TGTGCCAGTAGTATCATGAGGGTTCAAGGGCAGGAGACCCAGTACTTC
CASSIMRVQGQETQYF